Listed below are T cell receptor beta chains from one sample, sequenced in a study of cytomegalovirus exposure and HLA in healthy donors. Some clones are missing from TCRdb's copy, which holds only in-frame ones; the method was immunoSEQ multiplex PCR. The table includes about 170,000 clones, less than 85% detected once. Sequenced material: PBMCs. The receptors come from a male donor in good health and CMV-seronegative. Both conserved end residues are part of each CDR3. D genes are given only for firm matches. Size tells how often a clone was seen (once, few, many) or the class of an expanded clone, and some rows leave it out.

few	NA	13	TRBV7-2	TRBJ1-5	TGTGCCAGCAGCCCACAGGGAAGTCGGCCCCAGCATTTT	CASSPQGSRPQHF
few	TRBD1	15	TRBV6-5	TRBJ1-5	TGTGCCAGCAGTTACCGGACAGGGGCCAATCAGCCCCAGCATTTT	CASSYRTGANQPQHF
NA	NA	14	TRBV6-1	TRBJ2-7	TGTGCCAGCAGTGATAGACAGATAATCTACGAGCAGTACTTC	CASSDRQIIYEQYF
NA	TRBD1	14	TRBV6-1	TRBJ1-1	TGTGCCAGCAGGTGGACAGGTTCCAACACTGAAGCTTTCTTT	CASRWTGSNTEAFF
NA	TRBD2	16	TRBV9	TRBJ2-5	TGTGCCAGCAGCTTAAATAGCGGGGGCCCAGGGGAGACCCAGTACTTC	CASSLNSGGPGETQYF
NA	TRBD1	14	TRBV6-5	TRBJ2-2	TGTGCCAGCAGTTTCAGGGGGCAGGTCCGGGAGCTGTTTTTT	CASSFRGQVRELFF
once	NA	14	TRBV6-4	TRBJ2-7	TGTGCCAGCAGTGAGGTCCTTTTTCACTACGAGCAGTACTTC	CASSEVLFHYEQYF
few	NA	16	TRBV11-2	TRBJ2-1	TGTGCCAGCAGCTTAGAGGTAGCAGCCTCCTACAATGAGCAGTTCTTC	CASSLEVAASYNEQFF
NA	NA	15	TRBV5-4	TRBJ2-3	TGTGCCAGCAGCTTGGATCCCCGAGGCACAGATACGCAGTATTTT	CASSLDPRGTDTQYF
NA	NA	14	TRBV7-3	TRBJ1-1	TGTGCCAGCAGCTCTCAGGGCGGGAACACTGAAGCTTTCTTT	CASSSQGGNTEAFF
NA	NA	17	TRBV19	TRBJ2-3	TGTGCCAGTAGCAACCCGCAAGCTCTACAGGGCACAGATACGCAGTATTTT	CASSNPQALQGTDTQYF
NA	NA	14	TRBV4-3	TRBJ2-1	TGCGCCAGCAGCCCAGAGGGCCGATACAATGAGCAGTTCTTC	CASSPEGRYNEQFF
NA	NA	14	TRBV4-1	TRBJ1-3	TGCGCCAGCAGCCAAGAGATAGCTGGAAACACCATATATTTT	CASSQEIAGNTIYF
NA	TRBD2	17	TRBV2	TRBJ2-3	TGTGCCAGCAGTGTCTGGGTAGCGGGGGGACCCACAGATACGCAGTATTTT	CASSVWVAGGPTDTQYF
NA	NA	13	TRBV6-1	TRBJ1-1	TGTGCCAGCAGTGGGGGCGCAGGGACTGAAGCTTTCTTT	CASSGGAGTEAFF
NA	TRBD2	15	TRBV10-1	TRBJ2-3	TGCGCCAGCAGGACTAGCGGGGGTTGGACAGATACGCAGTATTTT	CASRTSGGWTDTQYF
NA	TRBD2	15	TRBV7-2	TRBJ2-1	TGTGCCAGCAGATACGGACTAGCGGGAGCCCTTGAGCAGTTCTTC	CASRYGLAGALEQFF
NA	TRBD1	18	TRBV9	TRBJ2-6	TGTGCCAGCAGCGACGAGGGACAGCCGAGCTCTGGGGCCAACGTCCTGACTTTC	CASSDEGQPSSGANVLTF
NA	TRBD2	16	TRBV14	TRBJ2-7	TGTGCCAGCAGCCAAACCGCCGGGACTAGTGTATACGAGCAGTACTTC	CASSQTAGTSVYEQYF
NA	TRBD2	16	TRBV18	TRBJ2-1	TGTGCCAGCTCACCCCCAAGCGGGAGGGCCTACAATGAGCAGTTCTTC	CASSPPSGRAYNEQFF
once	TRBD2	16	TRBV28	TRBJ2-4	TGTGCCAGCGACGACTCAAGGACTAGCGGGAGGGCTATTCAGTACTTC	CASDDSRTSGRAIQYF
few	TRBD2	14	TRBV5-6	TRBJ2-7	TGTGCCAGCAGCGGTACTAGCGGAAGCTACGAGCAGTACTTC	CASSGTSGSYEQYF
NA	NA	18	TRBV18	TRBJ1-2	TGTGCCAGCTCATCGCCGGGGACTCTCATAACCTCTAACTATGGCTACACCTTC	CASSSPGTLITSNYGYTF
few	NA	14	TRBV14	TRBJ2-2	TGTGCCAGCAGACAGGACCTGAACACCGGGGAGCTGTTTTTT	CASRQDLNTGELFF
NA	TRBD1	13	TRBV5-6	TRBJ1-2	TGTGCCAGCAGCACCGGTAGGACAGGGCATTACACCTTC	CASSTGRTGHYTF
NA	NA	16	TRBV6-6	TRBJ1-1	TGTGCCAGCAGCCGTCCTCCCACGGAGAAGAACACTGAAGCTTTCTTT	CASSRPPTEKNTEAFF
NA	NA	11	TRBV29-1	TRBJ1-1	TGCACCGGGGTTGCGAACACTGAAGCTTTCTTT	CTGVANTEAFF
NA	TRBD1	15	TRBV7-9	TRBJ2-5	TGTGCCAGCAGCTCCCCCTCGGGACAGAGAGAGACCCAGTACTTC	CASSSPSGQRETQYF
NA	NA	13	TRBV2	TRBJ1-1	TGTGCCAACAGGGAGCTGATGAACACTGAAGCTTTCTTT	CANRELMNTEAFF
NA	TRBD1	15	TRBV7-9	TRBJ1-1	TGTTCCAGCAGCCTGGGTCGACAGGGGGTATCCGAAGCTTTCTTT	CSSSLGRQGVSEAFF
NA	TRBD1	19	TRBV18	TRBJ1-4	TGTGCCAGCTCACCACAACTATTGGCAGGGGGATCAACTAATGAAAAACTGTTTTTT	CASSPQLLAGGSTNEKLFF
NA	NA	15	TRBV18	TRBJ1-3	TGTGCCAGCTCACCGGGGGGAAACCCTGGAAACACCATATATTTT	CASSPGGNPGNTIYF
NA	TRBD1	11	TRBV7-9	TRBJ1-1	TGTGCCAGCAGCCGGGACAGGGCGGCTTTCTTT	CASSRDRAAFF
NA	TRBD1	17	TRBV19	TRBJ1-2	TGTGCCAGTAGTCCGAGCCTGGGACAGGGGGGGAACTATGGCTACACCTTC	CASSPSLGQGGNYGYTF
NA	TRBD1	14	TRBV9	TRBJ2-7	TGTGCCAGCAGCGTATCGGACAGGAGCTACGAGCAGTACTTC	CASSVSDRSYEQYF
NA	NA	16	TRBV25-1	TRBJ1-3	TGTGCCAGCAGTGATAAGGGGGATATAGCTGGAAACACCATATATTTT	CASSDKGDIAGNTIYF
NA	NA	13	TRBV9	TRBJ2-5	TGTGCCAGCAGTTCACGAGAGTTGGAGACCCAGTACTTC	CASSSRELETQYF
NA	NA	14	TRBV7-9	TRBJ1-1	TGTGCCAGCAGCGAACAGGGTGAGGAGACTGAAGCTTTCTTT	CASSEQGEETEAFF
NA	TRBD1	13	TRBV6-5	TRBJ1-2	TGTGCCAGCAGTTTCGGACAGGGATATGGCTACACCTTC	CASSFGQGYGYTF
NA	NA	14	TRBV6-5	TRBJ1-2	TGTGCCAGCAGTTACACAGGGATGGGATATGGCTACACCTTC	CASSYTGMGYGYTF
once	NA	13	TRBV18	TRBJ2-5	TGTGCCAGCTCACCAACCGAGCAGGGGACCCAGTACTTC	CASSPTEQGTQYF
NA	NA	15	TRBV13	TRBJ2-7	TGTGCCAGCAGCTTAGCTGGCAGGGCGGTCCACGAGCAGTACTTC	CASSLAGRAVHEQYF
NA	NA	13	TRBV27	TRBJ2-1	TGTGCCAGCAGTGCTACAGGGTATCCTGAGCAGTTCTTC	CASSATGYPEQFF
NA	NA	13	TRBV19	TRBJ1-2	TGTGCCAGTGAACAGGTACCTAACTATGGCTACACCTTC	CASEQVPNYGYTF
NA	NA	15	TRBV11-2	TRBJ2-2	TGTGCCAGCAGCCTTACGGTGCTTCCATCCGGGGAGCTGTTTTTT	CASSLTVLPSGELFF
few	NA	16	TRBV5-4	TRBJ1-4	TGTGCCAGCAGCCCAGGCGGGGTATCGGCTAATGAAAAACTGTTTTTT	CASSPGGVSANEKLFF
NA	NA	16	TRBV28	TRBJ2-1	TGTGCCAGCAGTTTAGGGGGGACAGACACCTACAATGAGCAGTTCTTC	CASSLGGTDTYNEQFF